The rows below give T cell receptor beta chains drawn from one sample of a study of blood T cell repertoires in COVID-19. Some clones are missing from TCRdb's copy, which holds only in-frame ones; the method was immunoSEQ multiplex PCR. The data contain approximately 310,000 clones, about 87% of them singletons. Sequenced material: peripheral blood. Receptor source: a woman in her fifties or sixties who had recovered from COVID-19. The CDR3 runs from the conserved cysteine through the conserved F or W. A D gene is named only where the DNA matches it firmly. The size field is filled for only some rows; it gives once, few, many or a size class.

d_call | j_call | clone_size | v_call | cdr3_aa | cdr3_nt
. | TRBJ2-2 | few | TRBV19 | CASSTRNTGELFF | TGTGCCAGTAGTACCCGGAACACCGGGGAGCTGTTTTTT
. | TRBJ2-1 | . | TRBV29-1 | CSVEDRRLTLYNEQFF | TGCAGCGTTGAAGATCGCAGATTAACCCTCTACAATGAGCAGTTCTTC
TRBD1 | TRBJ1-1 | . | TRBV4-2 | CASSQDDQGGRGAFF | TGTGCCAGCAGCCAAGATGACCAGGGGGGCCGTGGTGCTTTCTTT
TRBD1 | TRBJ2-2 | . | TRBV5-1 | CASSSLTGSGELFF | TGCGCCAGCAGCTCGTTGACAGGGTCCGGGGAGCTGTTTTTT
TRBD2 | TRBJ2-1 | . | TRBV24-1 | CATSVSPASGSSYNEQFF | TGTGCCACCAGTGTCAGCCCGGCCAGCGGGAGCTCCTACAATGAGCAGTTCTTC
. | TRBJ1-2 | . | TRBV10-2 | CASFIDGGYTF | TGCGCCAGCTTTATAGATGGTGGCTACACCTTC
TRBD2 | TRBJ2-5 | . | TRBV4-3 | CASSQDRLAGRETQYF | TGCGCCAGCAGCCAAGATCGTCTAGCGGGACGAGAGACCCAGTACTTC
TRBD1 | TRBJ1-1 | . | TRBV10-3 | CAISVGGQGYTEAFF | TGTGCCATCAGTGTTGGAGGACAGGGGTACACTGAAGCTTTCTTT
TRBD1 | TRBJ1-2 | . | TRBV5-8 | CASSLTSGATGGYGYTF | TGTGCCAGCAGCTTGACCTCAGGAGCGACAGGGGGCTATGGCTACACCTTC
. | TRBJ1-2 | few | TRBV6-5 | CASSQGGASNYGYTF | TGTGCCAGCAGTCAGGGAGGCGCCTCAAACTATGGCTACACCTTC
TRBD1 | TRBJ1-1 | . | TRBV29-1 | CSVGTGWTEAFF | TGCAGCGTTGGGACAGGGTGGACTGAAGCTTTCTTT
. | TRBJ2-7 | . | TRBV10-3 | CAIRRDGSYEQYF | TGTGCCATCAGGCGGGACGGTTCCTACGAGCAGTACTTC
. | TRBJ2-2 | . | TRBV7-8 | CASSPQTANTGELFF | TGTGCCAGCAGCCCTCAGACAGCGAACACCGGGGAGCTGTTTTTT
. | TRBJ1-2 | . | TRBV27 | CASRPQGVGYGYTF | TGTGCCAGCAGGCCGCAAGGGGTCGGCTATGGCTACACCTTC
. | TRBJ1-1 | . | TRBV12-3/TRBV12-4 | CASSLGSSEAFF | TGTGCCAGCAGCCTGGGGAGCTCCGAAGCTTTCTTT
TRBD1 | TRBJ2-7 | . | TRBV18 | CASSAGQVAYEQYF | TGTGCCAGCTCGGCGGGACAGGTTGCCTACGAGCAGTACTTC
TRBD2 | TRBJ2-1 | once | TRBV3-1/TRBV3-2 | CASSQTRLAGDNEQFF | TGTGCCAGCAGCCAAACTAGACTAGCGGGGGACAATGAGCAGTTCTTC
TRBD2 | TRBJ2-2 | . | TRBV4-3 | CASSQDPRRGGGTGELFF | TGCGCCAGCAGCCAAGATCCCAGGCGGGGGGGCGGAACCGGGGAGCTGTTTTTT
TRBD1 | TRBJ2-1 | . | TRBV15 | CATSSGTGQPYNEQFF | TGTGCCACCAGCAGTGGAACGGGACAGCCCTACAATGAGCAGTTCTTC
TRBD1 | TRBJ2-3 | . | TRBV14 | CASSQGTGWLDTQYF | TGTGCCAGCAGCCAAGGGACAGGTTGGTTAGATACGCAGTATTTT
TRBD1 | TRBJ2-7 | . | TRBV11-2 | CASSRRGLHAYEQYF | TGTGCCAGCAGCCGCAGGGGGCTTCACGCCTACGAGCAGTACTTC
. | TRBJ2-1 | once | TRBV29-1 | CSVVGGSSYNEQFF | TGCAGCGTTGTCGGGGGTAGCTCCTACAATGAGCAGTTCTTC
TRBD1 | TRBJ2-2 | . | TRBV11-3 | CASSPDRANTGELFF | TGTGCCAGCAGCCCGGACAGGGCGAACACCGGGGAGCTGTTTTTT
TRBD1 | TRBJ1-2 | . | TRBV12-3/TRBV12-4 | CASSLGQGSGYTF | TGTGCCAGCAGTTTGGGACAGGGATCTGGCTACACCTTC
. | TRBJ1-2 | once | TRBV2 | CASRRGWGNYGYTF | TGTGCCAGCAGGAGAGGGTGGGGAAACTATGGCTACACCTTC
TRBD1 | TRBJ1-3 | . | TRBV28 | CASSRLGQISGNTIYF | TGTGCCAGCAGTCGACTGGGACAGATCTCTGGAAACACCATATATTTT
. | TRBJ2-1 | . | TRBV7-2 | CASSRSTRSYNEQFF | TGTGCCAGCAGCCGGAGTACGCGGTCCTACAATGAGCAGTTCTTC
. | TRBJ2-3 | . | TRBV4-3 | CASSQDSQGGTDTQYF | TGCGCCAGCAGCCAAGATTCTCAGGGTGGTACAGATACGCAGTATTTT